The rows below give T cell receptor beta chains drawn from one sample of a study of long-term antiretroviral therapy in people with HIV. Sequenced by immunoSEQ multiplex PCR; TCRdb stores in-frame clones only, minus some. The sample includes around 16,000 clones, about 79% of them seen just once. Source: unsorted PBMCs, taken just before starting antiretroviral therapy. The receptors come from a middle-aged man with HIV. Both conserved end residues are part of each CDR3. The D gene is left open where the match is weak. Size values are once, few and many counts, or a class for expanded clones, and some rows have none.

CDR3nt	CDR3aa	len	v_gene	d_gene	abundance	j_gene
TGTGCCATCAGTGAGGGACAGGGGGACACTGAAGCTTTCTTT	CAISEGQGDTEAFF	14	TRBV10-3	TRBD1	once	TRBJ1-1
TGTGCCAGCAGCCAATCTGGGACAGGATCCTATGGCTACACCTTC	CASSQSGTGSYGYTF	15	TRBV9	TRBD1	-	TRBJ1-2
TGTGCCAGCAGCCTTGCAGGGGGCGACTATGGCTACACCTTC	CASSLAGGDYGYTF	14	TRBV9	TRBD1	-	TRBJ1-2
TGCAGCGTTGAAGCCGGGACCTACGAGCAGTACTTC	CSVEAGTYEQYF	12	TRBV29-1	-	hyperexpanded	TRBJ2-7
TGTGCCAGCAGCTCTGAACCCGGTTTCGAGTCCTACGAGCAGTACTTC	CASSSEPGFESYEQYF	16	TRBV11-1	-	-	TRBJ2-7
TGTGCCAGCTCACCACTAGGACAGGGGAACACTGAAGCTTTCTTT	CASSPLGQGNTEAFF	15	TRBV18	TRBD1	-	TRBJ1-1
TGTGCCAGCAGCGGGGGCCCCCTGGACAATGAGCAGTTCTTC	CASSGGPLDNEQFF	14	TRBV9	-	-	TRBJ2-1
TGCGCCAGCAGCCCGGACGACTACGAGCAGTACTTC	CASSPDDYEQYF	12	TRBV5-1	-	-	TRBJ2-7
TGTGCCAGCAGTTATGTGACAAGCGCTAACTATGGCTACACCTTC	CASSYVTSANYGYTF	15	TRBV6-6	-	-	TRBJ1-2
TGTGCCAGCAGTCCGGCGGGAGGGATCACCGGGGAGCTGTTTTTT	CASSPAGGITGELFF	15	TRBV27	TRBD2	-	TRBJ2-2
TGTGCCAGCAAGGGGCCCGGGACAGGGGGCGAGGGAGCTTTCTTT	CASKGPGTGGEGAFF	15	TRBV27	TRBD1	-	TRBJ1-1
TGTGCCTGTGAGTTCGGGACAGGGACTCCCGGGGAGCTGTTTTTT	CACEFGTGTPGELFF	15	TRBV30	TRBD1	-	TRBJ2-2
TGTGCCAGCAGCTTTAGTATGGTTGCCGCTGAAGCTTTCTTT	CASSFSMVAAEAFF	14	TRBV7-9	-	once	TRBJ1-1
TGTGCCAGCTCACCACCGGGGGAATTCATTCAGTACTTC	CASSPPGEFIQYF	13	TRBV18	-	-	TRBJ2-4
TGTGCCAGTAGTTCACCGGGACTGGTGAACACCGGGGAGCTGTTTTTT	CASSSPGLVNTGELFF	16	TRBV19	-	-	TRBJ2-2
TGTGCCAGCAGTGTAGGGGGCGGCCATGGCTACACCTTC	CASSVGGGHGYTF	13	TRBV2	TRBD1	once	TRBJ1-2
TGCGCCAGCAGTCCCGGGACAGGCAACGCAGATACGCAGTATTTT	CASSPGTGNADTQYF	15	TRBV5-1	TRBD1	-	TRBJ2-3
TGTGCCATCGAGTCTAGCGGCACAGATACGCAGTATTTT	CAIESSGTDTQYF	13	TRBV7-9	-	-	TRBJ2-3
TGTGCCATCAGTGAAGGGCTAGCGGGGGGGCTGACAGATACGCAGTATTTT	CAISEGLAGGLTDTQYF	17	TRBV10-3	TRBD2	-	TRBJ2-3
TGCGCCAGCAGCTTGGTCGGGGCGGGAGTATGGGAGCAGTACTTC	CASSLVGAGVWEQYF	15	TRBV5-1	TRBD2	-	TRBJ2-7
TGTGCCAGCAGCCTTGAGGGGGCGGGGACCGGGGAGCTGTTTTTT	CASSLEGAGTGELFF	15	TRBV4-2	-	few	TRBJ2-2
TGTGCCAGCAGCTTAAGCGGGGGAGGAGATACGCAGTATTTT	CASSLSGGGDTQYF	14	TRBV7-3	TRBD2	-	TRBJ2-3
TGTGCCATCAGTGACAGGTTGGACAATGAGCAGTTCTTC	CAISDRLDNEQFF	13	TRBV10-3	-	-	TRBJ2-1
TGCAGTGCTGCCCAAGAGACCCAGTACTTC	CSAAQETQYF	10	TRBV20-1	-	-	TRBJ2-5
TGCGCCAGCAGCTTGGCCCTCTCTACAGGTTTGAACACTGAAGCTTTCTTT	CASSLALSTGLNTEAFF	17	TRBV5-1	-	-	TRBJ1-1
TGTGCCAGCAGCTTCCCCTATGGAAGCAAGGATCCTGGAAACACCATATATTTT	CASSFPYGSKDPGNTIYF	18	TRBV7-9	-	-	TRBJ1-3
TGTGCCAGCAGCTCGATGGGGGACAGTTACAATGAGCAGTTCTTC	CASSSMGDSYNEQFF	15	TRBV11-3	TRBD1	-	TRBJ2-1
TGCGCCAGCAGCCAAGAAACGTCCACACGTAACAGGGGTGGCTACACCTTC	CASSQETSTRNRGGYTF	17	TRBV4-1	TRBD1	-	TRBJ1-2
TGCGCCAGCAGCCCGGGCTTCGGGGGGTTAGAGGAAAAACTGTTTTTT	CASSPGFGGLEEKLFF	16	TRBV4-1	-	-	TRBJ1-4
TGTGCCAGCAGGGCCCAGGGGGCCTTCAATGAAAAACTGTTTTTT	CASRAQGAFNEKLFF	15	TRBV25-1	TRBD1	-	TRBJ1-4
TGTGCCAGCAGCACCACAGGGGAGAATTCACCCCTCCACTTT	CASSTTGENSPLHF	14	TRBV28	TRBD1	-	TRBJ1-6
TGTGCCAGCGAATCCGGGACATCCAATTCACCCCTCCACTTT	CASESGTSNSPLHF	14	TRBV6-1	-	-	TRBJ1-6
TGCAGCGTCCCGGACAGTTTCTCCTACAATGAGCAGTTCTTC	CSVPDSFSYNEQFF	14	TRBV29-1	-	-	TRBJ2-1
TGTGCCAGCTCACCACCGGCCAGCGGGGTAAAATGGTCCTACAATGAGCAGTTCTTC	CASSPPASGVKWSYNEQFF	19	TRBV18	TRBD2	-	TRBJ2-1
TGTGCCAGCTCACCAGTTGGGCTAGCGGGCGTATACAATGAGCAGTTCTTC	CASSPVGLAGVYNEQFF	17	TRBV18	TRBD2	-	TRBJ2-1
TGTGCCACCAGATCTATCCTGAACATTCAGTACTTC	CATRSILNIQYF	12	TRBV19	-	-	TRBJ2-4
TGTGCCAGCAGTGAGGTGAGGGATGGAGGCACTGAAGCTTTCTTT	CASSEVRDGGTEAFF	15	TRBV6-1	-	-	TRBJ1-1
TGTGCCATCAGGCCGGATAACACTGAAGCTTTCTTT	CAIRPDNTEAFF	12	TRBV10-3	-	-	TRBJ1-1
TGTGCCAGCAGTTCGGGGCCATCTAAGTACTTC	CASSSGPSKYF	11	TRBV2	-	-	TRBJ2-7
TGTGCCAGCAGTTGGCAGGGGACAAGTTACAATGAGCAGTTCTTC	CASSWQGTSYNEQFF	15	TRBV6-5	-	-	TRBJ2-1